Below, one TCR beta chain is given with its context. The data stem from a study of blood T cell repertoires in COVID-19. Generated by immunoSEQ multiplex PCR, the TCRdb table keeps only in-frame clones and is missing some. The sample shows about 250,000 clones, roughly 91% of them seen only once. The CDR3 has 14 residues. Looked up from germline, CDR1 is LNHDA and CDR2 is SQIVND (reference sequence). Trimming cost V 8 bases and J 3 bases; bases outside gene matches: 8. This clonotype originated in a man under 40 with COVID-19, enrolled during active disease. This chain uses TRBV19 with TRBJ2-7, with 9 bases that match TRBD2. The sequenced material came from peripheral blood. CDR3 residues: CASGRTSDFYEQYF. The DNA for the CDR3 is TGTGCCAGTGGGCGGACTAGCGACTTCTACGAGCAGTACTTC.